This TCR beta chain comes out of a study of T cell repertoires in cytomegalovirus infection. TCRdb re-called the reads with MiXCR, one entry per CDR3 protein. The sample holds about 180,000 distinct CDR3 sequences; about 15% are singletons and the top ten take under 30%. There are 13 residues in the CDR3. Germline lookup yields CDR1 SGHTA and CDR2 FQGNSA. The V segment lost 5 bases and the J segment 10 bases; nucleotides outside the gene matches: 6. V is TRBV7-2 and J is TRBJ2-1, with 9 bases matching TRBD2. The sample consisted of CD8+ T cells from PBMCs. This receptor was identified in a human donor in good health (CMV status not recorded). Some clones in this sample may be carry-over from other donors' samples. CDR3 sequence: CASSPGTSWEQFF. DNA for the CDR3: TGTGCCAGCAGCCCAGGGACTAGCTGGGAGCAGTTCTTC.